This TCR beta chain was retrieved from a study of T cell responses to AZD1222 COVID-19 vaccine. Some clones are missing from TCRdb's copy, which holds only in-frame ones; the method was immunoSEQ multiplex PCR. The sample includes 110,000 or so clones, roughly 91% of them seen just once. Points from the study as a whole: The repertoires were collected only after the peak T cell response.

To note about this clone: Antigen unknown.

Per germline, CDR1 SGHRS and CDR2 YFSETQ. The V end was cut by 4 bases, the J end by 8 bases, with 18 bases between. The CDR3 consists of 14 residues. The sequence came from an adult who received the AZD1222 COVID-19 vaccine. Sequenced here: peripheral blood, sampled 28 days after the second AZD1222 dose. This chain connects TRBV5-1 to TRBJ1-2; no clear D. The CDR3 bases are TGCGCCAGCAGCGAAGGACGAGCGAGGATGGGCTACACCTTC. Its protein product is CASSEGRARMGYTF.